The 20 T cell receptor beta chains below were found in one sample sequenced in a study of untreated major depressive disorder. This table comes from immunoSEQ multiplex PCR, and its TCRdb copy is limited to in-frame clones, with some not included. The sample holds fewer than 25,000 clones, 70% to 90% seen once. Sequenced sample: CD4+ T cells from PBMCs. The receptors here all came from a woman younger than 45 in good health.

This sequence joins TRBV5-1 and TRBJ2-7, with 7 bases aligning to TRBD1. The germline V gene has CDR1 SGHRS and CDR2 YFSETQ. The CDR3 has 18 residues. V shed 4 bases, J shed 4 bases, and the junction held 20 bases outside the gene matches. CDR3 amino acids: CASSQDSTGTGFMYEQYF. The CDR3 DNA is TGCGCCAGCAGCCAAGATTCGACAGGGACCGGATTTATGTACGAGCAGTACTTC.

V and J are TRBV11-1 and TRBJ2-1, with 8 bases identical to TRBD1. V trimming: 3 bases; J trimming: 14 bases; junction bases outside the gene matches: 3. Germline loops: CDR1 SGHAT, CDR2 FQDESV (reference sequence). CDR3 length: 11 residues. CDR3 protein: CASSLDRVEFF. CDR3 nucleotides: TGTGCCAGCAGCTTGGACAGGGTAGAGTTCTTC.

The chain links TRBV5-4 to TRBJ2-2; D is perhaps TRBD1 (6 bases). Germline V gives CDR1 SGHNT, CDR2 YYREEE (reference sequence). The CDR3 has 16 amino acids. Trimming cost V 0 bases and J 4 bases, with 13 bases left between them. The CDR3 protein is CASSLGGRRSTGELFF. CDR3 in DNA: TGTGCCAGCAGCTTGGGGGGGCGGCGTAGCACCGGGGAGCTGTTTTTT. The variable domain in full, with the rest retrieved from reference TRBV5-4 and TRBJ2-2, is ETGVTQSPTHLIKTRGQQVTLRCSSQSGHNTVSWYQQALGQGPQFIFQYYREEENGRGNFPPRFSGLQFPNYSSELNVNALELDDSALYLCASSLGGRRSTGELFFGEGSRLTVL.

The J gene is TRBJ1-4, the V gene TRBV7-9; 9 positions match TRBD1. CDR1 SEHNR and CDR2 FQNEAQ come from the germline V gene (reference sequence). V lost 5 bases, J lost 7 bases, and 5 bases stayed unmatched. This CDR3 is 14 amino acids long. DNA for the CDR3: TGTGCCAGCAGCCGTGACAGGGGGGCTGAAAAACTGTTTTTT. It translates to CASSRDRGAEKLFF.

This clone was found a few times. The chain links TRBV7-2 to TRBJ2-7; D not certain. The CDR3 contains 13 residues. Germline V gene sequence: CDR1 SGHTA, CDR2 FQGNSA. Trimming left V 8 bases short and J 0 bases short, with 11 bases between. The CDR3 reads CASGLEVSYEQYF. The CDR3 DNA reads TGTGCCAGCGGGTTAGAGGTCTCCTACGAGCAGTACTTC.

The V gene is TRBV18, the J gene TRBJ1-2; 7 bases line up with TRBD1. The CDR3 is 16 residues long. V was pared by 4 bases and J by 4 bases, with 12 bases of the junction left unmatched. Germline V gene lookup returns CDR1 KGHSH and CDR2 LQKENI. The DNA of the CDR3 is TGTGCCAGCTCACTTCATCCCCCCAGGGGGGGCTATGGCTACACCTTC. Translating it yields CASSLHPPRGGYGYTF.

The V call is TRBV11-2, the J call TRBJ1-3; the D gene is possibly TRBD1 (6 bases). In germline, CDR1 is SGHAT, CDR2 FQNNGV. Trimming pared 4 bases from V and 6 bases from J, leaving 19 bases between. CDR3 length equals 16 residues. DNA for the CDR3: TGTGCCAGCAGCTCGATCTTCGTGGGGGCGGCAAACACCATATATTTT. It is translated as CASSSIFVGAANTIYF.

Here the CDR3 DNA reads TGCAGCGTTGACGCAGGGGCTGAAGCTTTCTTT. This sequence encodes CSVDAGAEAFF. V is TRBV29-1 and J is TRBJ1-1; D may be TRBD1 (6 bases). Trimming removed 3 bases at V and 6 bases at J, with 8 bases between. The CDR3 spans 11 residues. Germline lookup yields CDR1 SQVTM and CDR2 ANQGSEA.

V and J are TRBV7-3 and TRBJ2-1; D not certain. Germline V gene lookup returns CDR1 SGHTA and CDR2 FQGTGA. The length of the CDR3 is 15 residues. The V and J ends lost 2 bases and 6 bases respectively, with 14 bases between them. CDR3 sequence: CASSLEPGGGNEQFF. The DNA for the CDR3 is TGTGCCAGCAGCTTAGAACCGGGTGGTGGCAATGAGCAGTTCTTC.

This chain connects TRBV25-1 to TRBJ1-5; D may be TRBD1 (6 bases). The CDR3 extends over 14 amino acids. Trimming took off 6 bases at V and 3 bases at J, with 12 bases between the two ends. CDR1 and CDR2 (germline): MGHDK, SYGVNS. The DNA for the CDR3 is TGTGCCAGCAGCGTAACAGGGAACAATCAGCCCCAGCATTTT. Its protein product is CASSVTGNNQPQHF.

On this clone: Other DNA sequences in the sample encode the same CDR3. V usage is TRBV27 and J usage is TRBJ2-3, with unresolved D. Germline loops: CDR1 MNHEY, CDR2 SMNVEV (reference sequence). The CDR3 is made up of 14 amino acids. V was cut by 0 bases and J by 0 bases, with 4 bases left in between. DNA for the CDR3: TGTGCCAGCAGTTTATCTGGCAGCACAGATACGCAGTATTTT. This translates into CASSLSGSTDTQYF.

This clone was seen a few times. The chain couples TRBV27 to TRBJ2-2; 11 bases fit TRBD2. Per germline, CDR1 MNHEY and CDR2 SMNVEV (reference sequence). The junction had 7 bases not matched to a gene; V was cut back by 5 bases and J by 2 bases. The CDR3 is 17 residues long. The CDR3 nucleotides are TGTGCCAGCAGTCTGGGGACTAGCGGAACAAACACCGGGGAGCTGTTTTTT. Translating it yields CASSLGTSGTNTGELFF.

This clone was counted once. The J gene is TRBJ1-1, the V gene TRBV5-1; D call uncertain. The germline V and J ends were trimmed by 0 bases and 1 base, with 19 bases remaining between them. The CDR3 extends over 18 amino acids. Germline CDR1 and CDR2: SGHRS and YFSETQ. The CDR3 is CASSLAVVQSPKNTEAFF. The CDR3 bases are TGCGCCAGCAGCTTGGCTGTCGTCCAGTCACCTAAGAACACTGAAGCTTTCTTT.

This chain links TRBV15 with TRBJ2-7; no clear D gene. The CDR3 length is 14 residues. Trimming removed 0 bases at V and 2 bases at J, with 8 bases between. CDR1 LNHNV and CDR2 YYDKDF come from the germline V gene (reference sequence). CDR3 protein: CATSRDRATYEQYF. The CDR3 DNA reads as TGTGCCACCAGCAGAGATCGGGCCACCTACGAGCAGTACTTC.

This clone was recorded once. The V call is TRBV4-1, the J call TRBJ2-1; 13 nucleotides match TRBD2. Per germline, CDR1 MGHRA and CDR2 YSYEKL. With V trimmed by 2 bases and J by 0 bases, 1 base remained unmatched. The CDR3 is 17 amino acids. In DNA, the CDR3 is TGCGCCAGCAGCCAACGGACTAGCGGGAGCTCCTACAATGAGCAGTTCTTC. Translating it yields CASSQRTSGSSYNEQFF.

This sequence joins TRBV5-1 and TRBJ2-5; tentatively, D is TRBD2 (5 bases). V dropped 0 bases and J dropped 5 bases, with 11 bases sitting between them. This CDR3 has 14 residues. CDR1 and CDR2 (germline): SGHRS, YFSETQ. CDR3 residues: CASSLDTGWETQYF. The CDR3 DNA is TGCGCCAGCAGCTTGGATACGGGATGGGAGACCCAGTACTTC. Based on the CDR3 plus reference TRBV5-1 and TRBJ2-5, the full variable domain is KAGVTQTPRYLIKTRGQQVTLSCSPISGHRSVSWYQQTPGQGLQFLFEYFSETQRNKGNFPGRFSGRQFSNSRSEMNVSTLELGDSALYLCASSLDTGWETQYFGPGTRLLVL.

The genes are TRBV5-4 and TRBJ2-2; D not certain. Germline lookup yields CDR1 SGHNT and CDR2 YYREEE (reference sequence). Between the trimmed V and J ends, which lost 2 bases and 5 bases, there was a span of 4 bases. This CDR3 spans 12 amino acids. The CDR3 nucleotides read TGTGCCAGCAGCTTTAAGACCGGGGAGCTGTTTTTT. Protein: CASSFKTGELFF.

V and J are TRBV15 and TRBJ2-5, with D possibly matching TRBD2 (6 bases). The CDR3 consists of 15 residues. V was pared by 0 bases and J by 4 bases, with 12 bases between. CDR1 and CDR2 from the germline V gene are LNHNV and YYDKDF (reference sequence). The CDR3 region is CATSRDGGSTETQYF. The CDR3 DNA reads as TGTGCCACCAGCAGAGATGGAGGGAGTACAGAGACCCAGTACTTC.

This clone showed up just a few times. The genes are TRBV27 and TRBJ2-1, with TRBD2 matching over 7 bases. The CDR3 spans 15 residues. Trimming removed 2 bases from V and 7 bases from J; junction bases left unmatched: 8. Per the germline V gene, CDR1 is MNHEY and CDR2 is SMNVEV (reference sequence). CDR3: CASSLGSGKVNEQFF. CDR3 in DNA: TGTGCCAGCAGTTTAGGAAGCGGGAAGGTGAATGAGCAGTTCTTC.

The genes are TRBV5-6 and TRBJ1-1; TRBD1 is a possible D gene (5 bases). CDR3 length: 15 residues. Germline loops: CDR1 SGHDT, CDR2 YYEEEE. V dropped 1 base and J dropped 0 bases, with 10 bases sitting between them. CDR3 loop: CASSLYQGLNTEAFF. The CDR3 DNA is TGTGCCAGCAGCTTGTATCAGGGTTTGAACACTGAAGCTTTCTTT.